The rows below give T cell receptor beta chains drawn from one sample of a study of blood T cell repertoires in COVID-19. TCRdb keeps only in-frame clones here, not all; method: immunoSEQ multiplex PCR. The repertoire holds over 250,000 clones, with 70% to 90% as singletons. The material sequenced was peripheral blood. The origin of the receptors is a woman in her thirties with acute or convalescent COVID-19. Each CDR3 is given with its conserved first and last residue. Each record gives: V gene, clone size, D gene, J gene, CDR3 DNA, CDR3 protein. The D gene is left open where the match is weak. The size of a clone is reported for some rows only, either as once, few or many, or as a class for expanded clones.

TRBV6-5,-,TRBD2,TRBJ2-7,TGTGCCAGCAGTCTGGGACTAGCGGGAGTCCGAGAGCAGTACTTC,CASSLGLAGVREQYF
TRBV12-3/TRBV12-4,-,-,TRBJ2-1,TGTGCCAGCAGTTTAGGACTAGTCGAGCAGTTCTTC,CASSLGLVEQFF
TRBV19,-,-,TRBJ2-3,TGTGCCAGTAGTGACCTGACAGGCGGTACGCAGTATTTT,CASSDLTGGTQYF
TRBV7-2,-,-,TRBJ2-7,TGTGCCAGCAGCCTCACGGCGCCAGGTACCTACGAGCAGTACTTC,CASSLTAPGTYEQYF
TRBV19,-,TRBD2,TRBJ2-3,TGTGCCAGTACGTGGGACTACCAGCAGTATTTT,CASTWDYQQYF
TRBV7-2,-,-,TRBJ2-3,TGTGCCAGCAGCTTATCCAGGGGTGGCACAGATACGCAGTATTTT,CASSLSRGGTDTQYF
TRBV19,-,TRBD1,TRBJ1-5,TGTGCCAGTAGTCTTCGACAGGGAGGTAGCAATCAGCCCCAGCATTTT,CASSLRQGGSNQPQHF
TRBV6-5,-,-,TRBJ1-1,TGTGCCAGCAGTTCTACCCTAAACACTGAAGCTTTCTTT,CASSSTLNTEAFF
TRBV19,-,TRBD1,TRBJ1-5,TGTGCCAGTAGTCAGACAGGGGCCTATCAGCCCCAGCATTTT,CASSQTGAYQPQHF
TRBV18,-,TRBD1,TRBJ2-5,TGTGCCAGCTCACCGCTGGGACAGAAAGAGACCCAGTACTTC,CASSPLGQKETQYF
TRBV7-6,-,TRBD2,TRBJ2-3,TGTGCCAGCAGCCCCGGACTAGCGGGAGTAAGGCATACGCAGTATTTT,CASSPGLAGVRHTQYF
TRBV11-2,-,-,TRBJ2-1,TGTGCCAGCAGCTCCGGACAGCCGTACAATGAGCAGTTCTTC,CASSSGQPYNEQFF
TRBV5-6,-,TRBD2,TRBJ2-7,TGTGCCAGCAGCTCACCGGGACTAGCGGCCCTCGGCTACGAGCAGTACTTC,CASSSPGLAALGYEQYF
TRBV4-1,-,-,TRBJ2-1,TGCGCCAGCAGCCAAGGGTGGGGCGATGAGCAGTTCTTC,CASSQGWGDEQFF
TRBV18,-,-,TRBJ2-6,TGTGCCAGCTCACCCAGGCCCGGGACTGAGTTTAACTCTGGGGCCAACGTCCTGACTTTC,CASSPRPGTEFNSGANVLTF
TRBV9,-,TRBD1,TRBJ2-5,TGTGCCAGCAGCGTGTCGACAGGGGCTGAGACCCAGTACTTC,CASSVSTGAETQYF
TRBV4-1,-,-,TRBJ1-2,TGCGCCAGCAGCCAAGATCGGGTGGTTGCCTATGGCTACACCTTC,CASSQDRVVAYGYTF
TRBV4-1,-,TRBD2,TRBJ2-1,TGCGCCAGCAGCCCTGAGCGGGAGACAAGCTACAATGAGCAGTTCTTC,CASSPERETSYNEQFF
TRBV4-1,once,TRBD1,TRBJ1-1,TGCGCCAGCAGCCAGGTCCCGGGACAGGGAAAGAACACTGAAGCTTTCTTT,CASSQVPGQGKNTEAFF
TRBV11-2,-,-,TRBJ1-1,TGTGCCAGCAGCTTAGCCAGGGTGGGCACTGAAGCTTTCTTT,CASSLARVGTEAFF
TRBV4-3,-,-,TRBJ1-2,TGCGCCAGCAGCCAACAAACGTGGGGGGGGGCGAACTATGGCTACACCTTC,CASSQQTWGGANYGYTF
TRBV27,-,-,TRBJ1-5,TGTGCCAGCTCCGTTTCGGCAGGGAGCAATCAGCCCCAGCATTTT,CASSVSAGSNQPQHF
TRBV5-1,-,TRBD1,TRBJ2-6,TGCGCCAGCAGCTTGAAACAGGGGGCGTTAGGGGCCAACGTCCTGACTTTC,CASSLKQGALGANVLTF
TRBV20-1,-,-,TRBJ2-3,TGCAGTGCTAGTAGTGTTGCAAGCGGGTTCTCAGATACGCAGTATTTT,CSASSVASGFSDTQYF
TRBV11-3,-,-,TRBJ2-1,TGTGCCAGCAGCCCCTACGGAGGGGGGAGGGCTAGCAATGAGCAGTTCTTC,CASSPYGGGRASNEQFF
TRBV27,-,TRBD2,TRBJ2-1,TGTGCCAGCAGTCAGCCGGGACTAGCGGGCCACAATGAGCAGTTCTTC,CASSQPGLAGHNEQFF
TRBV30,-,TRBD1,TRBJ2-7,TGTGCCTGGAGTCTAACAGGGGGGTCGTGGGAGCAGTACTTC,CAWSLTGGSWEQYF
TRBV7-2,-,TRBD1,TRBJ1-2,TGTGCCAGCAGCTTGGACAGGGGGCTCGGTGGCTACACCTTC,CASSLDRGLGGYTF
TRBV21-1,few,-,TRBJ2-3,TGTGCCAGCAGCCTTCCGGAGAGCACAGATACGCAGTATTTT,CASSLPESTDTQYF
TRBV27,-,TRBD2,TRBJ2-2,TGTGCCAGCAGAAGGACTAGCGGAACCACCGGGGAGCTGTTTTTT,CASRRTSGTTGELFF